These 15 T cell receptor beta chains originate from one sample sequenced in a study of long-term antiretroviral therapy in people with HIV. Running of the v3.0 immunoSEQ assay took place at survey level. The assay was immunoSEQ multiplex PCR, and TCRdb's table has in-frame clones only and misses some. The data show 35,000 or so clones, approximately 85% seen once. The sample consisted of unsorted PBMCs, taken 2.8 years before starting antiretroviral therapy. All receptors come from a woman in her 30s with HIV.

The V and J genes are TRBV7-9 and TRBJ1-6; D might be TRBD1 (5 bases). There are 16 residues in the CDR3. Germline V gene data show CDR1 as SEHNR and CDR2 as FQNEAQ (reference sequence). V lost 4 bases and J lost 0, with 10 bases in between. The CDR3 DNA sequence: TGTGCCAGCAGCTGGGACGGTAGCTCCTATAATTCACCCCTCCACTTT. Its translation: CASSWDGSSYNSPLHF.

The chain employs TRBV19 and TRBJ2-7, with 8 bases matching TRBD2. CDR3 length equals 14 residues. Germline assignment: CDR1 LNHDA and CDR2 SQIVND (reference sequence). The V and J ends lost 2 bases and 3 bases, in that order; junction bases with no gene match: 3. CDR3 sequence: CASSISGGDYEQYF. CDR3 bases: TGTGCCAGTAGTATATCCGGGGGGGACTACGAGCAGTACTTC. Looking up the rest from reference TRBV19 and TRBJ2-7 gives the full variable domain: DGGITQSPKYLFRKEGQNVTLSCEQNLNHDAMYWYRQDPGQGLRLIYYSQIVNDFQKGDIAEGYSVSREKKESFPLTVTSAQKNPTAFYLCASSISGGDYEQYFGPGTRLTVT.

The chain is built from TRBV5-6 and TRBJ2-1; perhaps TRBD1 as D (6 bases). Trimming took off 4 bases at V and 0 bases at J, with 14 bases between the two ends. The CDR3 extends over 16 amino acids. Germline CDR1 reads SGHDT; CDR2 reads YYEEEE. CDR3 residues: CASSPRAQGSYNEQFF. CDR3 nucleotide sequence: TGTGCCAGCAGCCCGCGTGCACAGGGCTCCTACAATGAGCAGTTCTTC. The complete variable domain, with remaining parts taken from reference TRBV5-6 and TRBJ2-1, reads DAGVTQSPTHLIKTRGQQVTLRCSPKSGHDTVSWYQQALGQGPQFIFQYYEEEERQRGNFPDRFSGHQFPNYSSELNVNALLLGDSALYLCASSPRAQGSYNEQFFGPGTRLTVL.

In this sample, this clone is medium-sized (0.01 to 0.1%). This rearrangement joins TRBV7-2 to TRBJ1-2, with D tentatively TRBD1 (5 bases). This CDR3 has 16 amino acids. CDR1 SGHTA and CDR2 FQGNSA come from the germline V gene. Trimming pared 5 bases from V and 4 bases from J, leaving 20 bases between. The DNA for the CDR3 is TGTGCCAGCAGCCCCCTCGGGACCTCGTTCTTCTATGGCTACACCTTC. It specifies CASSPLGTSFFYGYTF.

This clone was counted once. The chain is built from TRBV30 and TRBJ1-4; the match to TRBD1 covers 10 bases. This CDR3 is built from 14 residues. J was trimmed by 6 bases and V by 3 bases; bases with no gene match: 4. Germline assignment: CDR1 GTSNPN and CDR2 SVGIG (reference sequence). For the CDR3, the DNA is TGTGCCTGGAGGGAGACAGGGGGCGATGAAAAACTGTTTTTT. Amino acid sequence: CAWRETGGDEKLFF.

CDR3 sequence: CAWSVRRTSGGGSGANVLTF. DNA of the CDR3: TGTGCCTGGAGTGTACGGAGGACTAGCGGGGGGGGCTCTGGGGCCAACGTCCTGACTTTC. The V call is TRBV30, the J call TRBJ2-6; 15 nucleotides line up with TRBD2. The CDR3 totals 20 residues. Germline V gives CDR1 GTSNPN, CDR2 SVGIG (reference sequence). The V segment lost 0 bases and the J segment 0 bases; nucleotides outside the gene matches: 6.

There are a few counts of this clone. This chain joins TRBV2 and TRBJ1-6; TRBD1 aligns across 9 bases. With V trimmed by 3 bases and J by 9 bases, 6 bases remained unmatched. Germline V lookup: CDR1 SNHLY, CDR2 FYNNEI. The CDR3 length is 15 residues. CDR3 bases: TGTGCCAGCAGTGAGGCGGGACAGGGTGTTTCACCCCTCCACTTT. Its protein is CASSEAGQGVSPLHF.

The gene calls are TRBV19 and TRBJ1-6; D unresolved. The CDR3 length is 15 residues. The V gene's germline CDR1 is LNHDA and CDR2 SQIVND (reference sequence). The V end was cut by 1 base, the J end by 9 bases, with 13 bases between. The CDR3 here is CASSIVGPRGSPLHF. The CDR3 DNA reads TGTGCCAGTAGTATAGTAGGTCCTCGGGGTTCACCCCTCCACTTT.

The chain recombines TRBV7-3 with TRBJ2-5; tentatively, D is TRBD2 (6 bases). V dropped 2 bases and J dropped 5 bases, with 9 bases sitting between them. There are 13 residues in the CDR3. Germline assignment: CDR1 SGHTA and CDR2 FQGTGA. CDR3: CASSLGGMETQYF. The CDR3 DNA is TGTGCCAGCAGCTTAGGAGGGATGGAGACCCAGTACTTC.

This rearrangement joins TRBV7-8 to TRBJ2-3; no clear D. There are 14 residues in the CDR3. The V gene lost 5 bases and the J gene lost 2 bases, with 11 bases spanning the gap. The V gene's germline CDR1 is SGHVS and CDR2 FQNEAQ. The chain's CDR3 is CASSHALTTDTQYF. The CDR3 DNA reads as TGTGCCAGCAGCCACGCACTTACCACAGATACGCAGTATTTT.

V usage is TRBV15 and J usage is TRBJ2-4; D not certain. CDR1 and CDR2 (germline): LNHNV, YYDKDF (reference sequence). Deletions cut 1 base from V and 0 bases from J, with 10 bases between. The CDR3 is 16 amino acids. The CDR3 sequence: CATSRVSALAKNIQYF. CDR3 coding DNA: TGTGCCACCAGCAGAGTTTCGGCTCTAGCCAAAAACATTCAGTACTTC. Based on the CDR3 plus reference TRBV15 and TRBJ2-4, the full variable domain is DAMVIQNPRYQVTQFGKPVTLSCSQTLNHNVMYWYQQKSSQAPKLLFHYYDKDFNNEADTPDNFQSRRPNTSFCFLDIRSPGLGDTAMYLCATSRVSALAKNIQYFGAGTRLSVL.

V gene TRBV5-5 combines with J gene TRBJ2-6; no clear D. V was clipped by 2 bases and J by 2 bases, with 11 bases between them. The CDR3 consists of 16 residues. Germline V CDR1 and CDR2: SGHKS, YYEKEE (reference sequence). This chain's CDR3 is CASSLKTQAGANVLTF. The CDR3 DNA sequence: TGTGCCAGCAGCTTAAAAACTCAGGCTGGGGCCAACGTCCTGACTTTC.

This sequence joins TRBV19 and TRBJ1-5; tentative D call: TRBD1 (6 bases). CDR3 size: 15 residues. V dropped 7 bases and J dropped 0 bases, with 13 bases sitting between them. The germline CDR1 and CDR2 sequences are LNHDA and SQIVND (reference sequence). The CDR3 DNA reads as TGTGCCAGTACCCAGATGGACAGTAGCAATCAGCCCCAGCATTTT. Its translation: CASTQMDSSNQPQHF.

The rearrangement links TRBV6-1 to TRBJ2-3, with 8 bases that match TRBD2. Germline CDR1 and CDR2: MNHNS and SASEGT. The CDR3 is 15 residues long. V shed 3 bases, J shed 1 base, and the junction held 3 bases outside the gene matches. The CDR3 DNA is TGTGCCAGCAGTGACTCGCGGGGGGGCACAGATACGCAGTATTTT. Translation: CASSDSRGGTDTQYF.

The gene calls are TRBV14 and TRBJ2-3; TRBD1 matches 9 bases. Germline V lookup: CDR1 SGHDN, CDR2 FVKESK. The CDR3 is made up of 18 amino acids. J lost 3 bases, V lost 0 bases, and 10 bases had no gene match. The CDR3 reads CASSQDLKGQGRTDTQYF. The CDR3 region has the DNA TGTGCCAGCAGCCAAGATCTGAAGGGACAGGGTAGGACAGATACGCAGTATTTT. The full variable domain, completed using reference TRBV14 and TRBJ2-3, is EAGVTQFPSHSVIEKGQTVTLRCDPISGHDNLYWYRRVMGKEIKFLLHFVKESKQDESGMPNNRFLAERTGGTYSTLKVQPAELEDSGVYFCASSQDLKGQGRTDTQYFGPGTRLTVL.